The rows below give T cell receptor beta chains drawn from one sample of a study of control samples from healthy donors and cancer patients. The protocol was immunoSEQ multiplex PCR, while the TCRdb copy is restricted to in-frame clones and leaves out a portion. Of over 100,000 clones listed, 70% to 90% are singletons. The sample consisted of blood. These TCRs come from a man aged 45-65 years in good health. CDR3s include the opening cysteine and the closing phenylalanine or tryptophan. A D gene is named only where the DNA matches it firmly. Clone size is shown for a subset of rows, as once, few, many or a class of expanded clone.

j_gene,v_gene,abundance,d_gene,CDR3nt,CDR3aa
TRBJ2-2,TRBV29-1,-,-,TGCAGCGTTGAAGATATCGAACAGGCGAACACCGGGGAGCTGTTTTTT,CSVEDIEQANTGELFF
TRBJ2-5,TRBV19,-,-,TGTGCCAGTAGTATCATGGGGGACGGAGAGACCCAGTACTTC,CASSIMGDGETQYF
TRBJ1-2,TRBV28,-,-,TGTGCCAGCAGACGCGGGTTAATCCACAATGGCTACACCTTC,CASRRGLIHNGYTF
TRBJ2-3,TRBV10-3,-,TRBD2,TGTGCCATCAGTGACGGGGGGAGCACAGATACGCAGTATTTT,CAISDGGSTDTQYF
TRBJ2-2,TRBV9,-,-,TGTGCCAGCAGCGTAGCTACGGGTCTCACCGGGGAGCTGTTTTTT,CASSVATGLTGELFF
TRBJ1-1,TRBV2,-,-,TGTGCCACCCTCTCCTATAAGGGGGCTGAAGCTTTCTTT,CATLSYKGAEAFF
TRBJ1-2,TRBV14,-,TRBD1,TGTGCCAGCAGCCGGTCAGGGGGATCTGGCTACACCTTC,CASSRSGGSGYTF
TRBJ2-5,TRBV5-1,-,TRBD2,TGCGCCAGCAGCCAGCAAGGACTAGCGGGGGGACAAGAGACCCAGTACTTC,CASSQQGLAGGQETQYF
TRBJ1-1,TRBV6-5,once,-,TGTGCCAGCAGTTCCGACAGACGGCGGGCTGAAGCTTTCTTT,CASSSDRRRAEAFF
TRBJ2-5,TRBV4-1,-,-,TGCGCCAGCAGCCAAGGTGGGGGATATCAAGAGACCCAGTACTTC,CASSQGGGYQETQYF
TRBJ2-3,TRBV10-1,few,TRBD1,TGCGCCAGCAGTGAGCAATCGGCAGGGGGTATAGATACGCAGTATTTT,CASSEQSAGGIDTQYF
TRBJ2-7,TRBV9,-,-,TGTGCCAGCAGCAACCCCCAGGGGGGGGCCACCTACGAGCAGTACTTC,CASSNPQGGATYEQYF
TRBJ2-5,TRBV7-3,-,-,TGTGCCAGCAGCTTAGCAGGGGTCGAGACCCAGTACTTC,CASSLAGVETQYF
TRBJ2-6,TRBV28,once,-,TGTGCCAGCGCCTCCCGGGAAGCCGGGGCCAACGTCCTGGCTTTC,CASASREAGANVLAF
TRBJ2-7,TRBV6-2/TRBV6-3,-,TRBD2,TGTGCCAGCAGTTCAGGGACTAGCGGGGCTCCTTACTCCTACGAGCAGTACTTC,CASSSGTSGAPYSYEQYF
TRBJ1-1,TRBV28,-,-,TGTGCCAGCAGCTCCCCCGGGACAACGAACACTGAAGCTTTCTTT,CASSSPGTTNTEAFF
TRBJ2-3,TRBV7-9,-,-,TGTGCCAGCCCGGGGGACATCACAGATACGCAGTATTTT,CASPGDITDTQYF
TRBJ1-6,TRBV25-1,-,TRBD1,TGTGCCAGCAGAGAGGGGGCACTCTATAATTCACCCCTCCACTTT,CASREGALYNSPLHF
TRBJ2-5,TRBV23-1,-,TRBD2,TGCGCCAGCAGTCATCCAGCCCGCGGGGGGGCTGGGGAGACCCAGTACTTC,CASSHPARGGAGETQYF
TRBJ2-7,TRBV27,-,-,TGTGCCAGCAGTTTATCGAGGGCAGGGTACGAGCAGTACTTC,CASSLSRAGYEQYF